These 30 T cell receptor beta chains originate from one sample sequenced in a study of beta chain features in type 1 diabetes. Broader study findings: For Type 1 diabetes patients, all four CD4+ subsets carried TCRB CDR3s that were moderately but significantly shorter.

These receptors have no identified antigens. All of the isolated RNA was reverse transcribed, so expressed TCRB transcripts were sequenced. Profiling relied on immunoSEQ multiplex PCR, and the TCRdb table lists in-frame clones only, not all of them. The sample carries 250,000 or so clones, roughly 20% recorded once. Specimen: naive CD4+ T cells from blood. The receptors here all came from a woman between 40 and 50 years old with type 1 diabetes.

Comments on this clone: This CDR3 is also generated by other DNA sequences in the sample. The CDR3 sequence is CASSPRTGGTGELFF. The DNA for the CDR3 is TGTGCCAGCAGTCCTCGGACAGGGGGCACCGGGGAGCTGTTTTTT. The V and J genes are TRBV9 and TRBJ2-2, with TRBD1 matching 10 bases. V trimming: 5 bases; J trimming: 4 bases; junction bases outside the gene matches: 5. Germline CDR1 and CDR2: SGDLS and YYNGEE. This CDR3 spans 15 amino acids.

CDR3: CASSPVRNYGYTF. The CDR3 DNA reads TGTGCCAGCAGCCCAGTTCGTAACTATGGCTACACCTTC. J is TRBJ1-2 and V is TRBV7-9; D unclear. This CDR3 has 13 amino acids. V was pared by 5 bases and J by 1 base, with 8 bases between. CDR1 is SEHNR, CDR2 FQNEAQ, per germline (reference sequence).

This clone was found a few times. CDR3 loop: CSVAGTGRNEQFF. CDR3 sequence (DNA): TGCAGCGTGGCCGGGACAGGGAGAAATGAGCAGTTCTTC. The chain is built from TRBV29-1 and TRBJ2-1; 9 bases line up with TRBD1. The length of the CDR3 is 13 residues. Unmatched junction bases numbered 7, after V lost 6 bases and J lost 7 bases. Germline V CDR1 and CDR2: SQVTM, ANQGSEA.

The J gene is TRBJ2-3, the V gene TRBV5-1, with TRBD2 matching 11 bases. Germline trimming cut 0 bases from V and 5 bases from J; bases unmatched to any gene: 2. Germline assignment: CDR1 SGHRS and CDR2 YFSETQ. The CDR3 sequence is 15 residues long. CDR3 DNA: TGCGCCAGCAGCTTGGAGACTAGCGGGGTAGATACGCAGTATTTT. Amino acid sequence: CASSLETSGVDTQYF.

In this sample, this clone turned up a few times. At the DNA level, this CDR3 is encoded by other sequences in the same sample as well. The rearrangement joins TRBV9 to TRBJ2-1; 9 bases map to TRBD1. With 5 bases clipped from V and 0 bases from J, the junction kept 3 bases outside the gene matches. The CDR3 is 15 residues long. CDR1 and CDR2 from the germline V gene are SGDLS and YYNGEE. The DNA for the CDR3 is TGTGCCAGCAGTGGACAGGGGAGCTCCTACAATGAGCAGTTCTTC. It encodes CASSGQGSSYNEQFF.

The chain uses TRBV11-2 and TRBJ2-5; D is ambiguous. The germline V gene encodes CDR1 SGHAT and CDR2 FQNNGV. V lost 7 bases to trimming and J lost 2 bases, with 5 bases between them. The CDR3 length is 11 residues. This chain's CDR3 is CASTPQETQYF. The CDR3 DNA sequence: TGTGCCAGCACTCCTCAAGAGACCCAGTACTTC.

This clone was counted between two and nine times. This sequence joins TRBV2 and TRBJ2-5; D may be TRBD1 (5 bases). Germline CDR1 and CDR2: SNHLY and FYNNEI. V was shortened by 4 bases and J by 0 bases, with 12 bases between the two germline ends. The CDR3 is 15 residues long. As DNA, the CDR3 is TGTGCCAGCAGTGCTTTGGGGCACTACCAAGAGACCCAGTACTTC. Amino acid sequence: CASSALGHYQETQYF. Full variable domain (missing parts from reference TRBV2 and TRBJ2-5): EPEVTQTPSHQVTQMGQEVILRCVPISNHLYFYWYRQILGQKVEFLVSFYNNEISEKSEIFDDQFSVERPDGSNFTLKIRSTKLEDSAMYFCASSALGHYQETQYFGPGTRLLVL.

The CDR3 DNA is TGTGCCACACAGGGCTTTTTCTACGAGCAGTACTTC. It encodes CATQGFFYEQYF. The V call is TRBV6-5, the J call TRBJ2-7; D is perhaps TRBD1 (6 bases). Germline loops: CDR1 MNHEY, CDR2 SVGAGI. The CDR3 is 12 amino acids. V lost 10 bases and J lost 3, with 13 bases in between.

This clone was counted a few times. The J gene is TRBJ2-3, the V gene TRBV4-3; a weak D match, TRBD2 (7 bases). V lost 0 bases, J lost 5 bases, and 12 bases lay in between. Germline lookup yields CDR1 LGHNA and CDR2 YSLEER. This CDR3 is 15 amino acids long. The CDR3 spells CASSQERGARDTQYF. The CDR3 coding sequence is TGCGCCAGCAGCCAAGAACGGGGGGCGCGAGATACGCAGTATTTT.

This chain joins TRBV30 and TRBJ1-1, with D perhaps matching TRBD1 (5 bases). V lost 3 bases to trimming and J lost 1 base, with 9 bases between them. Germline CDR1 reads GTSNPN; CDR2 reads SVGIG (reference sequence). The length of the CDR3 is 13 residues. CDR3 residues: CAWRTQGNTEAFF. The DNA for the CDR3 is TGTGCCTGGAGGACCCAGGGGAACACTGAAGCTTTCTTT. Full variable domain (remainder filled in from reference TRBV30 and TRBJ1-1): SQTIHQWPATLVQPVGSPLSLECTVEGTSNPNLYWYRQAAGRGLQLLFYSVGIGQISSEVPQNLSASRPQDRQFILSSKKLLLSDSGFYLCAWRTQGNTEAFFGQGTRLTVV.

This clone appeared a few times. The chain carries TRBV7-6 and TRBJ2-7, with TRBD2 matching 9 bases. V dropped 5 bases and J dropped 4; count of bases not matched to a gene: 6. CDR1 and CDR2 (germline): SGHVS, FNYEAQ. The CDR3 has 14 amino acids. The chain's CDR3 is CASSGLAKTYEQYF. The CDR3 DNA follows: TGTGCCAGCAGCGGACTAGCGAAGACTTACGAGCAGTACTTC.

The chain joins TRBV30 to TRBJ2-3, with 9 bases identical to TRBD2. The CDR3 contains 13 residues. CDR1 GTSNPN and CDR2 SVGIG come from the germline V gene (reference sequence). V gave up 6 bases and J gave up 4 bases; unmatched junction bases: 5. CDR3: CACPGGGADTQYF. CDR3 sequence (DNA): TGTGCCTGCCCCGGCGGGGGGGCAGATACGCAGTATTTT.

This clone was seen a few times. The V gene is TRBV27, the J gene TRBJ2-7; possible D gene TRBD2, 6 bases. This CDR3 has 13 residues. The germline V and J ends were trimmed by 5 bases and 3 bases, with 11 bases remaining between them. Germline CDR1 is MNHEY and CDR2 is SMNVEV (reference sequence). CDR3 residues: CASSLREDYEQYF. In DNA form, the CDR3 reads TGTGCCAGCAGTCTCAGGGAGGACTACGAGCAGTACTTC.

This chain uses TRBV9 with TRBJ1-6, with TRBD1 matching over 8 bases. With 3 bases clipped from V and 10 bases from J, the junction kept 3 bases outside the gene matches. The CDR3 consists of 13 residues. Germline V CDR1 and CDR2: SGDLS, YYNGEE. The CDR3 region is CASSADRVSPLHF. The CDR3 nucleotides read TGTGCCAGCAGCGCGGACAGGGTCTCACCCCTCCACTTT.

The sample holds one count of this clone. V and J are TRBV5-4 and TRBJ2-2, with TRBD1 matching over 8 bases. The CDR3 is 14 amino acids. J was trimmed by 6 bases and V by 5 bases; bases with no gene match: 6. The germline gives CDR1 SGHNT, CDR2 YYREEE (reference sequence). This chain's CDR3 is CASRGQVPAGELFF. The CDR3 nucleotides read TGTGCCAGCAGGGGACAGGTTCCCGCCGGGGAGCTGTTTTTT.

J is TRBJ2-2 and V is TRBV7-2; 7 bases align to TRBD2. The CDR3 has 16 amino acids. J gave up 4 bases and V 5 bases, and 10 bases lay outside the gene matches. Germline CDR1 reads SGHTA; CDR2 reads FQGNSA. This CDR3 is CASSPAGAGLTGELFF. CDR3 bases: TGTGCCAGCAGCCCCGCGGGAGCGGGACTCACCGGGGAGCTGTTTTTT.

The rearrangement joins TRBV5-1 to TRBJ2-5; 7 bases agree with TRBD1. The CDR3 is made up of 16 amino acids. Germline assignment: CDR1 SGHRS and CDR2 YFSETQ. Germline trimming cut 0 bases from V and 2 bases from J; bases unmatched to any gene: 7. CDR3 loop: CASSLEGARGQETQYF. The CDR3 DNA follows: TGCGCCAGCAGCTTGGAGGGGGCTAGGGGACAAGAGACCCAGTACTTC.

The chain recombines TRBV29-1 with TRBJ1-2; possibly TRBD1 for D (5 bases). V gave up 7 bases and J gave up 2 bases, with 14 bases separating them. There are 13 residues in the CDR3. Germline CDR1 reads SQVTM; CDR2 reads ANQGSEA. The CDR3 is CSAFIRGNYGYTF. As DNA, the CDR3 is TGCAGCGCCTTCATACGGGGGAACTATGGCTACACCTTC.

V gene TRBV7-2 combines with J gene TRBJ2-7; 10 nucleotides match TRBD2. V trimming: 8 bases; J trimming: 3 bases; junction bases outside the gene matches: 7. CDR3 length: 14 amino acids. Germline lookup yields CDR1 SGHTA and CDR2 FQGNSA. The CDR3 spells CASALAGAYYEQYF. CDR3 nucleotides: TGTGCCAGCGCCCTAGCGGGGGCTTACTACGAGCAGTACTTC.

The chain employs TRBV5-1 and TRBJ2-7, with 7 bases matching TRBD2. With V trimmed by 4 bases and J by 0 bases, 4 bases remained unmatched. Germline V gene lookup returns CDR1 SGHRS and CDR2 YFSETQ. The CDR3 has 14 residues. The CDR3 sequence: CASSLADLSYEQYF. CDR3 nucleotides: TGCGCCAGCAGCCTAGCGGACCTCTCCTACGAGCAGTACTTC.

This chain uses TRBV4-3 with TRBJ2-3; TRBD2 agrees at 11 bases. This CDR3 has 13 amino acids. Per germline, CDR1 LGHNA and CDR2 YSLEER. The V segment lost 7 bases and the J segment 4 bases; nucleotides outside the gene matches: 1. This chain's CDR3 is CASKLAGADTQYF. CDR3 DNA sequence: TGCGCCAGCAAACTAGCGGGGGCAGATACGCAGTATTTT.

This clone was observed a handful of times. CDR3 in amino acids: CAWRPSGRNPYEQYF. CDR3 nucleotides: TGTGCCTGGAGACCGAGCGGGAGGAACCCTTACGAGCAGTACTTC. The chain joins TRBV30 to TRBJ2-7, with 9 nucleotides matching TRBD2. This CDR3 comprises 15 residues. Germline trimming cut 3 bases from V and 4 bases from J; bases unmatched to any gene: 10. Germline V CDR1 and CDR2: GTSNPN, SVGIG (reference sequence). Full variable domain (rest looked up from reference TRBV30 and TRBJ2-7): SQTIHQWPATLVQPVGSPLSLECTVEGTSNPNLYWYRQAAGRGLQLLFYSVGIGQISSEVPQNLSASRPQDRQFILSSKKLLLSDSGFYLCAWRPSGRNPYEQYFGPGTRLTVT.

This clone has just a few counts. This chain links TRBV27 with TRBJ2-1; 11 bases line up with TRBD2. Trimming took 6 bases from V and 2 from J; bases not matched to a gene: 3. CDR3 length: 15 amino acids. Per the germline V gene, CDR1 is MNHEY and CDR2 is SMNVEV (reference sequence). The CDR3 spells CASRPGLAAYNEQFF. The CDR3 nucleotides are TGTGCCAGCAGACCGGGACTAGCGGCCTACAATGAGCAGTTCTTC.

The chain carries TRBV7-8 and TRBJ1-3; maybe TRBD1 (5 bases). V gave up 4 bases and J gave up 1 base, with 14 bases separating them. The CDR3 runs 16 residues. Germline loops: CDR1 SGHVS, CDR2 FQNEAQ. CDR3 nucleotides: TGTGCCAGCAGCTGGAGTCCCAGGGATTCTGGAAACACCATATATTTT. It translates to CASSWSPRDSGNTIYF.

The gene calls are TRBV15 and TRBJ2-7, with a possible D match to TRBD1 (6 bases). This CDR3 spans 15 amino acids. V lost 0 bases to trimming and J lost 2 bases, with 11 bases between them. The germline CDR1 and CDR2 sequences are LNHNV and YYDKDF (reference sequence). CDR3 region: CATSRERAGAYEQYF. As DNA, the CDR3 is TGTGCCACCAGCAGAGAAAGGGCAGGGGCCTACGAGCAGTACTTC.

This clone was detected a few times. The chain joins TRBV29-1 to TRBJ1-1; a weak D match, TRBD1 (6 bases). The CDR3 totals 14 residues. V dropped 5 bases and J dropped 4 bases, with 17 bases sitting between them. In germline, CDR1 is SQVTM, CDR2 ANQGSEA. The CDR3 nucleotides read TGCAGCGTTCACTCACAGGGTATGGCCACTGAAGCTTTCTTT. Translation: CSVHSQGMATEAFF. The full variable domain, rest sourced from reference TRBV29-1 and TRBJ1-1, is SAVISQKPSRDICQRGTSLTIQCQVDSQVTMMFWYRQQPGQSLTLIATANQGSEATYESGFVIDKFPISRPNLTFSTLTVSNMSPEDSSIYLCSVHSQGMATEAFFGQGTRLTVV.

V is TRBV5-4 and J is TRBJ1-1, with D possibly being TRBD1 (5 bases). Trimming left V 0 bases short and J 3 bases short, with 6 bases between. This CDR3 comprises 13 residues. Germline CDR1 SGHNT, CDR2 YYREEE (reference sequence). The CDR3 sequence: CASSLGGDTEAFF. The DNA of the CDR3 is TGTGCCAGCAGCTTGGGGGGGGACACTGAAGCTTTCTTT.

This clone was counted a few times. The chain uses TRBV27 and TRBJ2-7; tentative D call: TRBD1 (6 bases). This CDR3 is built from 14 residues. Trimming removed 7 bases from V and 6 bases from J, with 19 bases in between. Germline CDR1 MNHEY, CDR2 SMNVEV (reference sequence). The CDR3 reads CASIPGQGLGEQYF. Written as DNA, the CDR3 is TGTGCCAGCATTCCGGGACAAGGCCTGGGCGAGCAGTACTTC.

This chain joins TRBV10-3 and TRBJ2-3; D perhaps matches TRBD2 (5 bases). Germline V gives CDR1 ENHRY, CDR2 SYGVKD. V gave up 2 bases and J gave up 5 bases, with 11 bases separating them. This CDR3 contains 14 residues. DNA for the CDR3: TGTGCCATCAGTGAGGGGAGTCGCGGAGATACGCAGTATTTT. Translating gives CAISEGSRGDTQYF.

This clone came up a few times. CDR3 sequence reads: CASSHHSGAGTNEQFF. The CDR3 bases are TGTGCCAGCAGCCACCATAGCGGGGCGGGTACAAATGAGCAGTTCTTC. This chain uses TRBV4-2 with TRBJ2-1, with 8 bases identical to TRBD2. The CDR3 is 16 residues long. V dropped 3 bases and J dropped 7; count of bases not matched to a gene: 11. Per germline, CDR1 LGHNA and CDR2 YNFKEQ.